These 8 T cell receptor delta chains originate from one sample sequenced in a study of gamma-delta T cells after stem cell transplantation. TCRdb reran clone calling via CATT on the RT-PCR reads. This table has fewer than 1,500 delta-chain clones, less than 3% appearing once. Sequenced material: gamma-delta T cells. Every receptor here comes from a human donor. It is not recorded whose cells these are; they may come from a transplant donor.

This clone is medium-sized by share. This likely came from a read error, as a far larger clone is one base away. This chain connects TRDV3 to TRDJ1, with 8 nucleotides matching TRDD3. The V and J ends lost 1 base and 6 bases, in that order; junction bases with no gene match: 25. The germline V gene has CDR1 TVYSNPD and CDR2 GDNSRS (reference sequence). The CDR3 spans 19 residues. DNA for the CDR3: TGTGCCTTTAATTGTCCCCTACCCTGGGGGACCCGACGTGAGTATAAACTCATCTTT. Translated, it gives CAFNCPLPWGTRREYKLIF.

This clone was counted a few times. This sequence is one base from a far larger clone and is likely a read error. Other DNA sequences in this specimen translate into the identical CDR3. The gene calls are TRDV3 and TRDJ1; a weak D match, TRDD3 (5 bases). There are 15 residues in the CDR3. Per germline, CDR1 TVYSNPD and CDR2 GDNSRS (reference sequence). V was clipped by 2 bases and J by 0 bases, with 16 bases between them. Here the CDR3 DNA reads TGTGCCTTTCTGTGGTGGGGCCTCTACACCGATAAACTCATCTTT. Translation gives CAFLWWGLYTDKLIF.

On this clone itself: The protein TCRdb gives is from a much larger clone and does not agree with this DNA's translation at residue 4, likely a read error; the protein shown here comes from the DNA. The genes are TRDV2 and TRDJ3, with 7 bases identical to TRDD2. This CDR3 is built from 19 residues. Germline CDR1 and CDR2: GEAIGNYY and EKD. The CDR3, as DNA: TGTGCCTGTAACACCTTTTCCTACCAGGGCTCCTGGGACACCCGACAGATGTTTTTC. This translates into CACNTFSYQGSWDTRQMFF.

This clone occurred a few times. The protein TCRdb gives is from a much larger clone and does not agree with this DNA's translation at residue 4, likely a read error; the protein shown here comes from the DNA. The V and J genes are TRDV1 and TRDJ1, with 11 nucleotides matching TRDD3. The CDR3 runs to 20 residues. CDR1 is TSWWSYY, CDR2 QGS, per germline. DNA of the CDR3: TGTGCTCTTCGGGAACTAGATATATCCCACTGGGGGATAAACACCGATAAACTCATCTTT. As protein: CALRELDISHWGINTDKLIF.

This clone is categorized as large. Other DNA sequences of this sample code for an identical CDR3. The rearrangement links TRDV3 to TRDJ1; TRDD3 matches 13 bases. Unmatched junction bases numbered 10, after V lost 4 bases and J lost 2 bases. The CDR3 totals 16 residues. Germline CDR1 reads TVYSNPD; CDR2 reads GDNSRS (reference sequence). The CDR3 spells CASRTGGYVRTDKLIF. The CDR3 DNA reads TGTGCCTCCCGAACTGGGGGATACGTGAGAACCGATAAACTCATCTTT.

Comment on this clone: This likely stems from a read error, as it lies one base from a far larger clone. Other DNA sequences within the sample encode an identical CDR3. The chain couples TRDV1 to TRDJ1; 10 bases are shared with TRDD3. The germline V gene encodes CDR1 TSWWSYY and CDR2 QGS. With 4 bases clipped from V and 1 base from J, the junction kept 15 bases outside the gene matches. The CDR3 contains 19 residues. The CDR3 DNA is TGTGCTCTTGGGGTCAAGTTACCCTGGGGGATAAGGGGCACCGATAAACTCATCTTT. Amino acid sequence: CALGVKLPWGIRGTDKLIF.

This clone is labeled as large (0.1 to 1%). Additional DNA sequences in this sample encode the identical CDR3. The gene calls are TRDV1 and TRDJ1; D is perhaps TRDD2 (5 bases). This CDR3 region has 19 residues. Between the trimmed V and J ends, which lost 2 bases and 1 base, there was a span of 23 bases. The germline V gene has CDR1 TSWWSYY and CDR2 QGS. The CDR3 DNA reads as TGTGCTCTTGGGGAAACTTCAACCTACTGCTTCACGGGCACCGATAAACTCATCTTT. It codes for CALGETSTYCFTGTDKLIF.

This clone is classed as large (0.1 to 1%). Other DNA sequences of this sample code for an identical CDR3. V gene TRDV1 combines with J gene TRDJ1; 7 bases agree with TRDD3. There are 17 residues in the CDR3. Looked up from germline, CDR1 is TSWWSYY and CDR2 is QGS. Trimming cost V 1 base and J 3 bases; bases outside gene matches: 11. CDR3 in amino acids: CALGEHPTGGSADKLIF. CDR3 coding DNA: TGTGCTCTTGGGGAACACCCTACGGGGGGATCGGCCGATAAACTCATCTTT.